The next 14 T cell receptor beta chains were all read from a single sample in a study of T-cell reconstitution after alpha-beta-depleted transplantation in children (dated by TCRdb to between 2015 and 2016). Library preparation was by PCR. The sequencer was an Illumina HiSeq 2500. Molecular barcoding was employed in the preparation of TCR libraries, with unique molecular identifiers being used to normalize TCRbeta repertoire quantification. TCRdb reworked the public reads: Q25 trimming with fastp, MiXCR clone assembly, productive beta chains retained. A single entry per CDR3 protein holds the most common genes and DNA from its merged rows. This sample lists roughly 500,000 distinct CDR3 sequences; 30% to 35% were detected once. The top ten hold about 2.3% of the sample. The starting material was PBMCs from the stem cell graft donor, obtained from the stem cell graft. The receptors stem from a human donor who donated a stem cell graft to a child with aplastic anemia.

The CDR3 here is CSATPGGYTGELFF. The CDR3 nucleotides read TGCAGTGCCACCCCCGGCGGCTACACCGGGGAGCTGTTTTTT. This rearrangement joins TRBV20-1 to TRBJ2-2, with D unresolved. CDR1 is DFQATT and CDR2 is SNEGSKA in the germline V gene (reference sequence). The CDR3 has 14 residues. With 6 bases removed from V and 3 bases from J, the gap between germline ends came to 14 bases.

V and J are TRBV11-3 and TRBJ2-5; the D is unclear. The CDR3 extends over 17 amino acids. The V gene lost 2 bases and the J gene lost 2 bases, with 18 bases spanning the gap. The germline CDR1 and CDR2 sequences are SGHNT and YENEEA. CDR3 in DNA: TGTGCCAGCAGCTTAAATCATCGGGTCAGATCTCAAGAGACCCAGTACTTC. Translated, it gives CASSLNHRVRSQETQYF.

This clonotype occurred many times. The genes are TRBV12-3 or TRBV12-4 and TRBJ1-2; D is unresolved. CDR3 length: 13 amino acids. V lost 3 bases to trimming and J lost 6 bases, with 11 bases between them. CDR3 bases: TGTGCCAGCAGTTTTGGAGGTAGAAATGGCTACACCTTC. It encodes CASSFGGRNGYTF.

This clonotype was detected only a few times. The chain uses TRBV7-2 and TRBJ2-7, with D perhaps matching TRBD2 (5 bases). V was shortened by 5 bases and J by 0 bases, with 14 bases between the two germline ends. Germline V gives CDR1 SGHTA, CDR2 FQGNSA. There are 15 residues in the CDR3. CDR3 sequence reads: CASSPDWRASYEQYF. CDR3 in DNA: TGTGCCAGCAGCCCCGATTGGCGGGCCTCCTACGAGCAGTACTTC.

This clonotype appeared once. This rearrangement joins TRBV30 to TRBJ2-7, with 7 nucleotides matching TRBD1. CDR3 length: 14 residues. Germline lookup yields CDR1 GTSNPN and CDR2 SVGIG (reference sequence). V lost 2 bases to trimming and J lost 6 bases; unmatched junction nucleotides: 10. The CDR3 here is CAWSRGQVSPEQYV. The CDR3 DNA sequence: TGTGCCTGGAGTCGAGGACAGGTCTCGCCCGAGCAGTACGTC.

CDR3 coding DNA: TGTGCCAGCAGTCACTTCGGGTTCCCAGGAGAAGAGACCCAGTACTTC. It codes for CASSHFGFPGEETQYF. The gene calls are TRBV6-5 and TRBJ2-5; D unclear. CDR3 length: 16 residues. CDR1 MNHEY and CDR2 SVGAGI come from the germline V gene. V shed 5 bases and J shed 3 bases, with 19 bases lying between them.

V gene TRBV20-1 combines with J gene TRBJ2-5; TRBD2 might be the D (6 bases). The CDR3 is 14 amino acids. Trimming removed 3 bases at V and 4 bases at J, with 15 bases between. The germline V gene has CDR1 DFQATT and CDR2 SNEGSKA (reference sequence). Here the CDR3 DNA reads TGCAGTGCTAGGGTAGCGGAAAGGCGAGAGACCCAGTACTTC. This encodes CSARVAERRETQYF.

This clonotype came up a few times. The rearrangement joins TRBV7-3 to TRBJ2-5; no reliable D call. The CDR3 covers 13 residues. Germline lookup yields CDR1 SGHTA and CDR2 FQGTGA. Deletions cut 5 bases from V and 3 bases from J, with 10 bases between. CDR3 region: CASSRDLKETQYF. Written as DNA, the CDR3 is TGTGCCAGCAGCCGTGACCTCAAAGAGACCCAGTACTTC.

This rearrangement joins TRBV5-1 to TRBJ2-2, with 11 nucleotides matching TRBD1. The V gene end was trimmed by 3 bases and the J gene end by 6 bases; junction bases not matched to a gene: 22. Germline lookup yields CDR1 SGHRS and CDR2 YFSETQ. The CDR3 has 21 amino acids. The CDR3 sequence: CASSSFGTRDRGSRRPGELFF. In DNA, the CDR3 is TGCGCCAGCAGCTCTTTTGGAACCCGGGACAGGGGGTCTCGGCGACCCGGGGAGCTGTTTTTT.

The V call is TRBV4-1, the J call TRBJ2-7; TRBD1 aligns across 7 bases. CDR1 is MGHRA and CDR2 is YSYEKL in the germline V gene. The CDR3 covers 15 residues. V lost 6 bases to trimming and J lost 1 base; unmatched junction nucleotides: 9. In nucleotides, the CDR3 is TGCGCCAGCAGTCCCGGGACAGCGGCTTCCTACGAGCAGTACGTC. This gives the protein CASSPGTAASYEQYV.

The table lists this clonotype with many counts. The chain uses TRBV6-2 or TRBV6-3 and TRBJ2-3; 7 bases fit TRBD2. V lost 8 bases and J lost 2; bases outside the gene matches: 1. This CDR3 region has 12 residues. In germline, CDR1 is MNHEY, CDR2 SVGEGT. The CDR3 region has the DNA TGTGCCAGCGGGGGGGACACAGATACGCAGTATTTT. Translated, it gives CASGGDTDTQYF.

This sequence joins TRBV7-8 and TRBJ1-2; perhaps TRBD1 as D (5 bases). CDR1 is SGHVS and CDR2 is FQNEAQ in the germline V gene. Trimming took 3 bases from V and 7 from J, leaving 12 bases between them. The length of the CDR3 is 13 residues. The CDR3, as DNA: TGTGCCAGCAGCTTGCGGGACGCTCCTGGCTACACCTTC. Translation: CASSLRDAPGYTF. The full variable domain, its missing parts supplied by reference TRBV7-8 and TRBJ1-2, is GAGVSQSPRYKVAKRGQDVALRCDPISGHVSLFWYQQALGQGPEFLTYFQNEAQLDKSGLPSDRFFAERPEGSVSTLKIQRTQQEDSAVYLCASSLRDAPGYTFGSGTRLTVV.

The V call is TRBV19, the J call TRBJ1-5, with D uncertain. The CDR3 runs 15 residues. Trimming left V 7 bases short and J 0 bases short, with 13 bases between. Germline V gives CDR1 LNHDA, CDR2 SQIVND (reference sequence). The CDR3 sequence is CASTEAAYSNQPQHF. Written as DNA, the CDR3 is TGTGCCAGTACTGAAGCGGCTTATAGCAATCAGCCCCAGCATTTT. Full variable domain (remainder filled in from reference TRBV19 and TRBJ1-5): DGGITQSPKYLFRKEGQNVTLSCEQNLNHDAMYWYRQDPGQGLRLIYYSQIVNDFQKGDIAEGYSVSREKKESFPLTVTSAQKNPTAFYLCASTEAAYSNQPQHFGDGTRLSIL.

There are a few counts of this clonotype. The V gene is TRBV28, the J gene TRBJ1-4; TRBD1 might be the D (5 bases). The CDR3 runs 15 residues. Germline V gene data show CDR1 as MDHEN and CDR2 as SYDVKM. Trimming cost V 6 bases and J 2 bases, with 13 bases left between them. The chain's CDR3 is CASRLPGRTNEKLFF. CDR3 coding DNA: TGTGCCAGCAGGCTACCGGGACGGACTAATGAAAAACTGTTTTTT.